This T cell receptor beta chain derives from a study of cytomegalovirus exposure and HLA in healthy donors. As for the study in general: The 90 to 150 validation repertoires used the same platform as the roughly 670 first-cohort repertoires, a later analysis reported. Study-level points and caveats: Subsequent analysis of the roughly 120 validation repertoires found a tendency for first-cohort TCR clusters to co-occur. Most TCR sequences were uncommon, yet certain public TCRs appeared in many donors.

Some clones are missing from TCRdb's copy, which holds only in-frame ones; the method was immunoSEQ multiplex PCR. This sample has more than 140,000 clones, with 85% to 90% found just once. The donors were part of the validation cohort, which consisted of under 150 subjects and was separate from the first cohort of roughly 620 subjects. Trimming cost V 0 bases and J 2 bases; bases outside gene matches: 5. CDR1 SGHDT and CDR2 YYEEEE come from the germline V gene. This CDR3 is 18 amino acids long. Note on this clone: Antigen unknown.

The sequencing input was PBMCs. The TCR comes from a young woman in good health and CMV-seropositive. V is TRBV5-6 and J is TRBJ2-7, with TRBD2 matching over 16 bases. The CDR3 sequence: CASSLAGTSGRATYEQYF. CDR3 coding DNA: TGTGCCAGCAGCTTGGCCGGGACTAGCGGGAGGGCCACCTACGAGCAGTACTTC.